Below are 7 T cell receptor beta chains sequenced from a single sample in a study of cytomegalovirus exposure and HLA in healthy donors. Using immunoSEQ multiplex PCR, the repertoire was profiled, and TCRdb retains in-frame clones only, with some absent. This table holds about 120,000 clones, roughly nine tenths found once. The sample comprised PBMCs. These receptors came from a woman aged 18-29 years in good health and CMV-seronegative.

The chain recombines TRBV28 with TRBJ1-4; D is ambiguous. CDR3 length: 17 amino acids. Trimming removed 5 bases at V and 5 bases at J, with 21 bases between. Germline CDR1 MDHEN, CDR2 SYDVKM. The CDR3 sequence is CASSPGLLPAGNEKLFF. In nucleotides, the CDR3 is TGTGCCAGCAGTCCGGGTCTGCTGCCGGCCGGGAATGAAAAACTGTTTTTT.

The V and J genes are TRBV4-1 and TRBJ1-1; D remains unclear. The CDR3 is 12 residues long. Germline V CDR1 and CDR2: MGHRA, YSYEKL. Trimming took 3 bases from V and 5 from J, leaving 7 bases between them. DNA of the CDR3: TGCGCCAGCAGCCATCCTGTAACTGAAGCTTTCTTT. It translates to CASSHPVTEAFF.

This chain joins TRBV7-2 and TRBJ1-5; D is ambiguous. Germline CDR1 and CDR2: SGHTA and FQGNSA. The CDR3 has 14 residues. V was trimmed by 1 base and J by 7 bases, leaving 11 bases between them. The CDR3 DNA reads TGTGCCAGCAGCTTAGTGAGGTTAGAGCAGCCCCAGCATTTT. Protein: CASSLVRLEQPQHF.

This chain connects TRBV19 to TRBJ1-1; 7 bases are a match to TRBD1. CDR1 and CDR2 from the germline V gene are LNHDA and SQIVND (reference sequence). This CDR3 region has 12 residues. The V and J ends lost 6 bases and 11 bases, in that order; junction bases with no gene match: 9. The CDR3 loop is CASRVYRGDAFF. CDR3 nucleotide sequence: TGTGCCAGTAGAGTCTACAGGGGAGACGCTTTCTTT.

This chain uses TRBV10-3 with TRBJ1-2; TRBD1 agrees at 9 bases. Germline CDR1 and CDR2: ENHRY and SYGVKD. The V segment lost 4 bases and the J segment 3 bases; nucleotides outside the gene matches: 12. The CDR3 has 17 residues. The CDR3 reads CAISAILGQGRDYGYTF. For the CDR3, the DNA is TGTGCCATCAGTGCGATCCTTGGACAGGGGCGAGACTATGGCTACACCTTC.

V gene TRBV4-1 combines with J gene TRBJ1-5; D remains unclear. V dropped 1 base and J dropped 8 bases, with 21 bases sitting between them. From germline, CDR1 is MGHRA and CDR2 YSYEKL. The CDR3 loop spans 17 amino acids. The CDR3 loop is CASSQAFEGAGVKPQHF. The CDR3 DNA reads as TGCGCCAGCAGCCAAGCTTTTGAAGGTGCCGGGGTGAAGCCCCAGCATTTT.

The rearrangement uses TRBV19 and TRBJ2-2; D gene ambiguous. The CDR3 extends over 14 amino acids. Trimming stripped 2 bases from V and 1 base from J, with 5 bases between. The germline V gene encodes CDR1 LNHDA and CDR2 SQIVND (reference sequence). The CDR3 DNA sequence: TGTGCCAGTAGTATATCAGGGAACACCGGGGAGCTGTTTTTT. It codes for CASSISGNTGELFF.